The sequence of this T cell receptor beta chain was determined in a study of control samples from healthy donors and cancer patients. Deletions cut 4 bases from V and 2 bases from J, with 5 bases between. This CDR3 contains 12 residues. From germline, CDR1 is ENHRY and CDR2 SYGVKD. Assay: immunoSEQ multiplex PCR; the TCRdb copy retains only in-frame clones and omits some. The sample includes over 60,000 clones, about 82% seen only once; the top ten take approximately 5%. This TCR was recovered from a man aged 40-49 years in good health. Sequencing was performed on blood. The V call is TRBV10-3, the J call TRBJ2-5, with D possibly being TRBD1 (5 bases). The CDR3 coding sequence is TGTGCCATCAGTGGACAGCAAGAGACCCAGTACTTC. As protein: CAISGQQETQYF.